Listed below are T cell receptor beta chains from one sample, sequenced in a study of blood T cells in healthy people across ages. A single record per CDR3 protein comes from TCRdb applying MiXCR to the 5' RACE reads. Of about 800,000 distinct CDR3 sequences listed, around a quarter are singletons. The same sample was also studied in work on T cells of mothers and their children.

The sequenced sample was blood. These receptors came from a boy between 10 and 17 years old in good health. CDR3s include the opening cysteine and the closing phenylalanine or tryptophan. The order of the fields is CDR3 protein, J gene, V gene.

CDR3aa: CASSSQSSYGYTF
j_gene: TRBJ1-2
v_gene: TRBV7-9

CDR3aa: CASSFSGQGANEQFF
j_gene: TRBJ2-1
v_gene: TRBV12-3/TRBV12-4

CDR3aa: CAWTGDNSPLHF
j_gene: TRBJ1-6
v_gene: TRBV30

CDR3aa: CASSQEGGAGTDTQYF
j_gene: TRBJ2-3
v_gene: TRBV4-1

CDR3aa: CASSDLPLHGPGEKLFF
j_gene: TRBJ1-4
v_gene: TRBV25-1

CDR3aa: CATRPGTGNTIYF
j_gene: TRBJ1-3
v_gene: TRBV15

CDR3aa: CASSYSGGLGDQYF
j_gene: TRBJ2-5
v_gene: TRBV6-5

CDR3aa: CASSSGLAGHNEQFF
j_gene: NA
v_gene: TRBV12-3/TRBV12-4

CDR3aa: CASSFRPPRGATNEKLFF
j_gene: TRBJ1-4
v_gene: TRBV28

CDR3aa: CASRYRDRDTGELFF
j_gene: TRBJ2-2
v_gene: TRBV12-3/TRBV12-4

CDR3aa: CASQPGTGRTEAFF
j_gene: TRBJ1-1
v_gene: TRBV28

CDR3aa: CASTEGQGGNTEAFF
j_gene: TRBJ1-1
v_gene: TRBV6-6

CDR3aa: CASSPVDYQETQYF
j_gene: TRBJ2-5
v_gene: TRBV7-8

CDR3aa: CASIRVLQPRGTYGYTF
j_gene: TRBJ1-2
v_gene: TRBV7-9

CDR3aa: CASRADASGTPYNEQFF
j_gene: TRBJ2-1
v_gene: TRBV7-9

CDR3aa: CASSRDVPNNEQFF
j_gene: TRBJ2-1
v_gene: TRBV9

CDR3aa: CASSQYQGDEKLFF
j_gene: TRBJ1-4
v_gene: TRBV4-3

CDR3aa: CASSYGQYETQYF
j_gene: TRBJ2-5
v_gene: TRBV18

CDR3aa: CASSFPDRESTDTQYF
j_gene: TRBJ2-3
v_gene: TRBV7-9

CDR3aa: CSAGTQDRYF
j_gene: TRBJ2-7
v_gene: TRBV20-1

CDR3aa: CASSVQGGKNIEQYF
j_gene: TRBJ2-7
v_gene: TRBV9

CDR3aa: CASREIAGGELFF
j_gene: TRBJ2-2
v_gene: TRBV7-2

CDR3aa: CASSSRPGTSGSSYNEQFF
j_gene: TRBJ2-1
v_gene: TRBV12-3/TRBV12-4

CDR3aa: CASRTGGSYNSPLHF
j_gene: TRBJ1-6
v_gene: TRBV27

CDR3aa: CASSLKVGTGAYNEQFF
j_gene: TRBJ2-1
v_gene: TRBV5-1

CDR3aa: CSVELSLGAEAFF
j_gene: TRBJ1-1
v_gene: TRBV29-1

CDR3aa: CASSLSVVQPQHF
j_gene: TRBJ1-5
v_gene: TRBV27

CDR3aa: CASRGQGTRKGYTF
j_gene: TRBJ1-2
v_gene: TRBV12-3/TRBV12-4

CDR3aa: CSARDGGRGGETQYF
j_gene: TRBJ2-5
v_gene: TRBV20-1

CDR3aa: CSATRLAGGRETQYF
j_gene: TRBJ2-5
v_gene: TRBV20-1

CDR3aa: CASSPTLSFQPQHF
j_gene: TRBJ1-5
v_gene: TRBV18

CDR3aa: CASSPVPLSYEQYF
j_gene: TRBJ2-7
v_gene: TRBV4-3

CDR3aa: CSARDPGDRGVYEQYF
j_gene: TRBJ2-7
v_gene: TRBV20-1

CDR3aa: CSVNGGNEKLFF
j_gene: TRBJ1-4
v_gene: TRBV29-1

CDR3aa: CASSLAALAGYEQYF
j_gene: TRBJ2-7
v_gene: TRBV5-5

CDR3aa: CASSLPRLGYEQYF
j_gene: TRBJ2-7
v_gene: TRBV28

CDR3aa: CASSLGHSDGYTF
j_gene: TRBJ1-2
v_gene: TRBV5-1

CDR3aa: CASSQSYGSGGSLGETQYF
j_gene: NA
v_gene: TRBV3-1

CDR3aa: CASSGGLTVGNQPQHF
j_gene: TRBJ1-5
v_gene: TRBV6-1

CDR3aa: CASSFREFTDTQYF
j_gene: TRBJ2-3
v_gene: TRBV7-2

CDR3aa: CASSYRTEGLGFF
j_gene: TRBJ1-1
v_gene: TRBV7-9

CDR3aa: CASSSPSGYNEQFF
j_gene: TRBJ2-1
v_gene: TRBV7-2

CDR3aa: CASSFGVGAFF
j_gene: TRBJ1-1
v_gene: TRBV12-3/TRBV12-4

CDR3aa: CASSPPGLAGVHEQFF
j_gene: NA
v_gene: TRBV7-2

CDR3aa: CATSRARGLTDTQYF
j_gene: TRBJ2-3
v_gene: TRBV15

CDR3aa: CSVDGAGEEETQYF
j_gene: TRBJ2-5
v_gene: TRBV29-1

CDR3aa: CASSQTNSRMNTEAFF
j_gene: TRBJ1-1
v_gene: TRBV3-1

CDR3aa: CAISPAGSSYNEQFF
j_gene: TRBJ2-1
v_gene: TRBV10-3

CDR3aa: CAISSPGAFEQYF
j_gene: TRBJ2-7
v_gene: TRBV10-3

CDR3aa: CASSPYGYTF
j_gene: TRBJ1-2
v_gene: TRBV5-1

CDR3aa: CSAQSFPDGGDYEQYF
j_gene: TRBJ2-7
v_gene: TRBV29-1

CDR3aa: CSANRDEQYF
j_gene: TRBJ2-7
v_gene: TRBV20-1

CDR3aa: CASSQDWVLGQETQYF
j_gene: TRBJ2-5
v_gene: TRBV4-3

CDR3aa: CASSYRVGDNYGYTF
j_gene: TRBJ1-2
v_gene: TRBV6-5

CDR3aa: CASSSGDPYEQYF
j_gene: NA
v_gene: TRBV7-9

CDR3aa: CASAQGTTIYEQYF
j_gene: TRBJ2-7
v_gene: TRBV12-3/TRBV12-4

CDR3aa: CASSLSGGRYLYEQYF
j_gene: NA
v_gene: TRBV27